This T cell receptor (beta chain) was identified during a study of CD8 T cells in Susac syndrome. The diagnostic criteria for definite or probable disease, as recently defined, were met by the patients with Susac syndrome. Trimming took 0 bases from V and 0 from J; bases not matched to a gene: 2. From germline, CDR1 is GTSNPN and CDR2 SVGIG (reference sequence). The CDR3 spans 14 residues. RNA was extracted with the RNeasy kit, and a quantity of roughly 0.45 to 1 ug was reverse transcribed using random hexamers. MiXCR, applied by TCRdb to the immunoSEQ multiplex PCR reads, yields one record per CDR3 protein. This sample has 170,000 or so distinct CDR3 sequences, with 95% to 97% found just once.

Sequenced: CD4+ T cells from PBMCs. J is TRBJ2-7 and V is TRBV30, with 7 positions matching TRBD2. This TCR came from a human donor with Susac syndrome. The chain's CDR3 is CAWSVGGSSYEQYF. CDR3 DNA: TGTGCCTGGAGTGTGGGGGGGAGCTCCTACGAGCAGTACTTC.